Listed here are 16 T cell receptor beta chains from one sample, sequenced in a study of identical twins (dated by TCRdb to about 2016). Library preparation used 5' RACE. The instrument was an Illumina HiSeq 2000. The public reads were reprocessed in TCRdb via fastp at Q25 and MiXCR, keeping in-frame beta chains. Each record represents a unique CDR3 protein, reported with the most common genes and DNA among its rows. This sample gives 250,000 to 350,000 distinct CDR3 sequences in total; around 8.8% of them show up just once. Around 2.1% of the sample is in the top ten clones. These data also featured in a second study, about yellow fever vaccine responses in identical twins.

The sample comprised memory (CD45RO+) T cells sorted from blood. In the paper's terms, the cell subset or site label means: CD45RO+ enriched T cells. The receptors come from a woman aged 18-30 years in good health.

The gene calls are TRBV7-3 and TRBJ2-5; the D gene is possibly TRBD2 (6 bases). CDR3 length: 15 amino acids. Trimming pared 0 bases from V and 4 bases from J, leaving 12 bases between. Germline V gives CDR1 SGHTA, CDR2 FQGTGA. The CDR3, as DNA: TGTGCCAGCAGCTTAACTGGGGGGTTGGGAGAGACCCAGTACTTC. The encoded protein is CASSLTGGLGETQYF.

This clonotype was detected many times. This chain joins TRBV7-9 and TRBJ2-3; 14 nucleotides align to TRBD2. Germline CDR1 reads SEHNR; CDR2 reads FQNEAQ (reference sequence). The CDR3 runs 17 residues. The ends lost 6 bases at V and 5 bases at J; junction bases unmatched: 10. The CDR3 here is CASSAGTSGGPGDTQYF. Here the CDR3 DNA reads TGTGCCAGCAGTGCCGGGACTAGCGGGGGCCCGGGAGATACGCAGTATTTT.

This clonotype was counted many times. The chain links TRBV7-2 to TRBJ2-1, with 7 bases identical to TRBD1. Germline values: CDR1 SGHTA, CDR2 FQGNSA. The CDR3 spans 13 residues. V trimming: 5 bases; J trimming: 5 bases; junction bases outside the gene matches: 3. The CDR3 coding sequence is TGTGCCAGCAGCCAAGACAGGGACAATGAGCAGTTCTTC. Translated, it gives CASSQDRDNEQFF.

This clonotype was counted at least ten times. The V and J genes are TRBV5-6 and TRBJ1-1; weak D call: TRBD1 (5 bases). The CDR3 sequence is 14 residues long. V was clipped by 1 base and J by 8 bases, with 15 bases between them. Germline V gene sequence: CDR1 SGHDT, CDR2 YYEEEE. The CDR3 is CASSLRQGMPEAFF. For the CDR3, the DNA is TGTGCCAGCAGCTTGAGGCAGGGAATGCCCGAAGCTTTCTTT.

In its sample, this clonotype was seen many times. CDR3 amino acids: CASSESAGSSYNEQFF. DNA of the CDR3: TGTGCCAGCAGTGAATCGGCTGGCAGCTCCTACAATGAGCAGTTCTTC. This chain joins TRBV2 and TRBJ2-1; unclear D gene. The CDR3 extends over 16 amino acids. The V end lost 2 bases, the J end lost 0 bases, and 11 bases lay between the germline ends. Germline values: CDR1 SNHLY, CDR2 FYNNEI.

The chain links TRBV25-1 to TRBJ2-3; 12 bases line up with TRBD2. The CDR3 contains 17 residues. After removal of 3 bases from V and 0 bases from J, the junction contained 4 bases not matched to a gene. Germline V CDR1 and CDR2: MGHDK, SYGVNS. CDR3 coding DNA: TGTGCCAGCAGTGATCGGACTAGCGGGGCTAGCACAGATACGCAGTATTTT. This encodes CASSDRTSGASTDTQYF.

The chain couples TRBV24-1 to TRBJ2-5, with TRBD1 matching over 8 bases. CDR1 is KGHDR and CDR2 is SFDVKD in the germline V gene. The V and J ends lost 4 bases and 4 bases, in that order; junction bases with no gene match: 13. The CDR3 length is 17 residues. In nucleotides, the CDR3 is TGTGCCACCAGTGAGGCCGGGACAGGTCCCGACCGAGAGACCCAGTACTTC. As protein: CATSEAGTGPDRETQYF.

This clonotype showed up just a few times. This chain connects TRBV5-1 to TRBJ1-1, with TRBD1 identical over 7 bases. The V segment lost 6 bases and the J segment 2 bases; nucleotides outside the gene matches: 7. Germline CDR1 and CDR2: SGHRS and YFSETQ. The CDR3 has 14 amino acids. The CDR3 here is CASKTGTANTEAFF. In DNA, the CDR3 is TGCGCCAGCAAGACCGGGACAGCCAACACTGAAGCTTTCTTT.

This clonotype was observed a handful of times. This chain links TRBV12-3 or TRBV12-4 with TRBJ2-7; D gene unclear. This CDR3 is 13 amino acids long. The V gene lost 6 bases and the J gene lost 5 bases, with 14 bases spanning the gap. The CDR3 reads CASSKTPVHEQYF. The CDR3 region has the DNA TGTGCCAGCAGCAAGACTCCCGTCCACGAGCAGTACTTC.

The chain couples TRBV7-8 to TRBJ2-3; 9 bases match TRBD1. V trimming: 3 bases; J trimming: 2 bases; junction bases outside the gene matches: 9. The CDR3 runs 17 residues. Germline CDR1 and CDR2: SGHVS and FQNEAQ. Here the CDR3 reads CASSFLSGTGTTDTQYF. CDR3 in DNA: TGTGCCAGCAGCTTCCTCTCCGGGACAGGGACCACAGATACGCAGTATTTT.

This clonotype was detected only a few times. The CDR3 sequence is CASSSEPGLATAQQYF. CDR3 DNA: TGTGCCAGCAGCTCGGAACCGGGACTAGCGACCGCTCAGCAGTACTTC. This chain joins TRBV7-8 and TRBJ2-7; 10 bases map to TRBD2. After removal of 4 bases from V and 8 bases from J, the junction contained 14 bases not matched to a gene. CDR3 length equals 16 residues. Germline CDR1 SGHVS, CDR2 FQNEAQ.

This clonotype was detected only a few times. V usage is TRBV7-8 and J usage is TRBJ1-5; no firm D call. The CDR3 loop spans 14 amino acids. Trimming stripped 2 bases from V and 4 bases from J, with 9 bases between. The germline V gene encodes CDR1 SGHVS and CDR2 FQNEAQ. The CDR3 reads CASSLSVPNQPQHF. The CDR3, as DNA: TGTGCCAGCAGCTTATCCGTCCCGAATCAGCCCCAGCATTTT.

This clonotype was picked up a small number of times. The rearrangement joins TRBV6-1 to TRBJ1-1, with D perhaps matching TRBD1 (5 bases). The CDR3 sequence is 13 residues long. Between the trimmed V and J ends, which lost 5 bases and 5 bases, there was a span of 12 bases. Looked up from germline, CDR1 is MNHNS and CDR2 is SASEGT. The CDR3 region is CASSSDSRTEAFF. The CDR3 DNA reads TGTGCCAGCAGTAGTGACAGTAGGACTGAAGCTTTCTTT.

This clonotype showed up many times. The J gene is TRBJ2-4, the V gene TRBV5-1; D is unresolved. Germline loops: CDR1 SGHRS, CDR2 YFSETQ. The ends were cut back, 3 bases at V and 3 bases at J, with 7 bases in the middle. This CDR3 region has 13 residues. DNA for the CDR3: TGCGCCAGCAGCTCCTCCGACAAAAACATTCAGTACTTC. This encodes CASSSSDKNIQYF.

The J gene is TRBJ2-1, the V gene TRBV6-1, with 9 positions matching TRBD1. The CDR3 loop spans 15 amino acids. V dropped 5 bases and J dropped 7; count of bases not matched to a gene: 9. In germline, CDR1 is MNHNS, CDR2 SASEGT. CDR3 region: CASSIPGTGMNEQFF. The CDR3 bases are TGTGCCAGCAGTATCCCCGGGACAGGGATGAATGAGCAGTTCTTC.

The chain couples TRBV9 to TRBJ1-1; D remains ambiguous. V shed 2 bases and J shed 1 base, with 6 bases lying between them. Per germline, CDR1 SGDLS and CDR2 YYNGEE. The CDR3 is made up of 13 amino acids. The CDR3 bases are TGTGCCAGCAGCGTGGCAGCGAACACTGAAGCTTTCTTT. This translates into CASSVAANTEAFF.